The 15 T cell receptor beta chains below all came from one sample that was sequenced in a study of Ad26.COV2.S vaccination and SARS-CoV-2 variants. The treatment here: around 19 received Ad26.COV2.S at low or high dose, single or two shots; roughly 5 received placebo; per-sample allocation not given. The investigators took samples on day 63 after the first vaccine or placebo injection. TCRdb keeps only in-frame clones here, not all; method: immunoSEQ multiplex PCR. The repertoire holds 360,000 or so clones, with approximately 91% as singletons. Sequences were derived from peripheral blood, sampled in a trial of Ad26.COV2.S vaccine versus placebo. These receptors originate from a person between 18 and 60 years old who received the Ad26.COV2.S COVID-19 vaccine or a placebo.

This clone was detected only a few times. The CDR3 coding sequence is TGTGCCATCAGTGGTGGAGCAACTAATGAAAAACTGTTTTTT. This sequence encodes CAISGGATNEKLFF. V and J are TRBV10-3 and TRBJ1-4; D remains unclear. V lost 4 bases to trimming and J lost 0 bases, with 6 bases between them. Germline V lookup: CDR1 ENHRY, CDR2 SYGVKD. The CDR3 runs to 14 residues.

The rearrangement joins TRBV7-8 to TRBJ2-7; D is unresolved. V was cut by 2 bases and J by 3 bases, with 14 bases left in between. Germline V gives CDR1 SGHVS, CDR2 FQNEAQ. The length of the CDR3 is 15 residues. The CDR3 sequence: CASSLFRQTYYEQYF. In DNA, the CDR3 is TGTGCCAGCAGCTTATTTCGCCAGACCTACTACGAGCAGTACTTC.

The V gene is TRBV19, the J gene TRBJ1-5; possible D gene TRBD1, 5 bases. CDR3 length equals 15 residues. Deletions cut 2 bases from V and 1 base from J, with 9 bases between. From germline, CDR1 is LNHDA and CDR2 SQIVND (reference sequence). The CDR3 loop is CASSITGGSNQPQHF. CDR3 nucleotides: TGTGCCAGTAGTATAACTGGGGGGAGCAATCAGCCCCAGCATTTT.

The chain uses TRBV28 and TRBJ2-3; D not certain. Germline V gives CDR1 MDHEN, CDR2 SYDVKM. This CDR3 is 13 amino acids long. V lost 8 bases, J lost 1 base, and 10 bases lay in between. The CDR3 DNA sequence: TGTGCCAGCCGAGACTCGGGCACAGATACGCAGTATTTT. Amino acid sequence: CASRDSGTDTQYF.

The chain uses TRBV5-4 and TRBJ2-7; the match to TRBD2 covers 7 bases. J gave up 2 bases and V 3 bases, and 5 bases lay outside the gene matches. Germline lookup yields CDR1 SGHNT and CDR2 YYREEE (reference sequence). This CDR3 is 14 amino acids long. The CDR3, as DNA: TGTGCCAGCAGCTCCCCTAGCGGCCCCTACGAGCAGTACTTC. Its translation is CASSSPSGPYEQYF. Full variable domain (remainder filled in from reference TRBV5-4 and TRBJ2-7): ETGVTQSPTHLIKTRGQQVTLRCSSQSGHNTVSWYQQALGQGPQFIFQYYREEENGRGNFPPRFSGLQFPNYSSELNVNALELDDSALYLCASSSPSGPYEQYFGPGTRLTVT.

V usage is TRBV7-8 and J usage is TRBJ2-7; the match to TRBD2 covers 14 bases. V dropped 5 bases and J dropped 2; count of bases not matched to a gene: 8. CDR3 length: 17 amino acids. CDR1 and CDR2 from the germline V gene are SGHVS and FQNEAQ. The CDR3 spells CASSRLAGGLTTYEQYF. Written as DNA, the CDR3 is TGTGCCAGCAGCCGACTAGCGGGAGGGCTAACCACCTACGAGCAGTACTTC. The full variable domain, rest sourced from reference TRBV7-8 and TRBJ2-7, is GAGVSQSPRYKVAKRGQDVALRCDPISGHVSLFWYQQALGQGPEFLTYFQNEAQLDKSGLPSDRFFAERPEGSVSTLKIQRTQQEDSAVYLCASSRLAGGLTTYEQYFGPGTRLTVT.

This rearrangement joins TRBV11-2 to TRBJ2-3, with a possible D match to TRBD1 (6 bases). Germline V gene data show CDR1 as SGHAT and CDR2 as FQNNGV. V gave up 3 bases and J gave up 2 bases, with 12 bases separating them. The CDR3 spans 15 residues. The CDR3 region has the DNA TGTGCCAGCAGCTTCGACAGGACCTACACAGATACGCAGTATTTT. Translating gives CASSFDRTYTDTQYF.

This clone was counted a single time. The rearrangement links TRBV6-5 to TRBJ1-1, with 8 bases identical to TRBD1. The V gene end was trimmed by 7 bases and the J gene end by 8 bases; junction bases not matched to a gene: 6. The CDR3 sequence is 12 residues long. Germline CDR1 is MNHEY and CDR2 is SVGAGI. The CDR3 DNA reads as TGTGCCAGCACCGGTCGGGACAGGGAAGCTTTCTTT. Protein sequence: CASTGRDREAFF.

This chain connects TRBV6-5 to TRBJ2-1, with 9 bases fitting TRBD1. The CDR3 has 15 residues. In germline, CDR1 is MNHEY, CDR2 SVGAGI. After removal of 5 bases from V and 8 bases from J, the junction contained 10 bases not matched to a gene. CDR3 amino acids: CASSQQGAQGDEQFF. The CDR3 DNA follows: TGTGCCAGCAGTCAACAGGGGGCGCAGGGAGATGAGCAGTTCTTC.

This clone occurred once. CDR3 amino acids: CATSRDGGRQETQYF. CDR3 nucleotides: TGTGCCACCAGCAGAGATGGGGGCAGGCAAGAGACCCAGTACTTC. The J gene is TRBJ2-5, the V gene TRBV15; D is possibly TRBD1 (6 bases). The length of the CDR3 is 15 residues. Trimming took off 0 bases at V and 2 bases at J, with 10 bases between the two ends. Per the germline V gene, CDR1 is LNHNV and CDR2 is YYDKDF (reference sequence).

This rearrangement joins TRBV19 to TRBJ2-2; weak D call: TRBD2 (5 bases). CDR3 length: 14 residues. Germline-derived CDR1 and CDR2 are LNHDA and SQIVND (reference sequence). The V end was cut by 10 bases, the J end by 2 bases, with 14 bases between. CDR3 in amino acids: CANNGGRNTGELFF. The CDR3 DNA is TGTGCCAATAACGGAGGCAGAAACACCGGGGAGCTGTTTTTT. Full variable domain (rest looked up from reference TRBV19 and TRBJ2-2): DGGITQSPKYLFRKEGQNVTLSCEQNLNHDAMYWYRQDPGQGLRLIYYSQIVNDFQKGDIAEGYSVSREKKESFPLTVTSAQKNPTAFYLCANNGGRNTGELFFGEGSRLTVL.

The chain uses TRBV2 and TRBJ2-1; TRBD1 agrees at 8 bases. V was clipped by 11 bases and J by 6 bases; unmatched bases: 9. This CDR3 contains 13 residues. Germline CDR1 SNHLY, CDR2 FYNNEI. The CDR3 nucleotides are TGTGCCGGGCGGGACACAGGGGGCAATGAGCAGTTCTTC. Its translation is CAGRDTGGNEQFF.

The V gene is TRBV6-5, the J gene TRBJ2-1; no clear D. Trimming removed 6 bases at V and 10 bases at J, with 13 bases between. The CDR3 totals 12 residues. Germline V CDR1 and CDR2: MNHEY, SVGAGI. CDR3 sequence reads: CASSESTVEQFF. In DNA, the CDR3 is TGTGCCAGCAGCGAGAGTACGGTGGAGCAGTTCTTC.

The chain recombines TRBV7-3 with TRBJ2-5; tentatively, D is TRBD2 (5 bases). Trimming cost V 5 bases and J 5 bases, with 18 bases left between them. CDR1 and CDR2 (germline): SGHTA, FQGTGA. The CDR3 is 15 amino acids. This CDR3 is CASSATGRGVETQYF. The CDR3 bases are TGTGCCAGCAGCGCCACTGGCCGGGGAGTTGAGACCCAGTACTTC.

This chain links TRBV28 with TRBJ2-3; D possibly uses TRBD1 or TRBD2 (5 bases each). This CDR3 contains 12 residues. Per germline, CDR1 MDHEN and CDR2 SYDVKM. V shed 4 bases and J shed 6 bases, with 8 bases lying between them. The CDR3 DNA reads as TGTGCCAGCAGTTCGGGGCCTGATACGCAGTATTTT. Amino acid sequence: CASSSGPDTQYF.